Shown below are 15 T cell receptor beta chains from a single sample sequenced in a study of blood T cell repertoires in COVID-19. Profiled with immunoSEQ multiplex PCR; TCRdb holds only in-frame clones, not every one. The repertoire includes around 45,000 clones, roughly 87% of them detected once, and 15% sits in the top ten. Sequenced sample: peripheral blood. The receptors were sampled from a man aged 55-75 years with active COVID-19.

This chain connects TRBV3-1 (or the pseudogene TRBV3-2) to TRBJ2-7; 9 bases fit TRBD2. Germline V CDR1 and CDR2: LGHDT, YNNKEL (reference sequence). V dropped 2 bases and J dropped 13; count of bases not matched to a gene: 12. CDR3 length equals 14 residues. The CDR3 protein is CASSQSLSRGLAYF. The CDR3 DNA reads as TGTGCCAGCAGCCAAAGTCTCTCGAGGGGACTAGCATACTTC.

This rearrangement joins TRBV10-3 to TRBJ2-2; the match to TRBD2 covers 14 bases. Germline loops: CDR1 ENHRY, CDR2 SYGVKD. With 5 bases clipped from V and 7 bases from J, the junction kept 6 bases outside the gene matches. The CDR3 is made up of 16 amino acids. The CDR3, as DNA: TGTGCCATCAGTCTGACTAGCGGGGGGGCCGGCGGGGAGCTGTTTTTT. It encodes CAISLTSGGAGGELFF.

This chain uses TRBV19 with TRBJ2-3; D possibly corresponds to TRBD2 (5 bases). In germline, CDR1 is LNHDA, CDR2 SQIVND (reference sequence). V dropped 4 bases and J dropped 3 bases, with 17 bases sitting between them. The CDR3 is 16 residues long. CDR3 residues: CASSNLPSSYTDTQYF. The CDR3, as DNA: TGTGCCAGTAGTAATCTCCCTAGCTCTTATACAGATACGCAGTATTTT.

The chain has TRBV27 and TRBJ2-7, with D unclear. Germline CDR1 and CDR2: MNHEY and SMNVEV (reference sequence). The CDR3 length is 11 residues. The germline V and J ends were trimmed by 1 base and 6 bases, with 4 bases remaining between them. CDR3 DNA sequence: TGTGCCAGCAGTTTATTCGGCGAGCAGTACTTC. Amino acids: CASSLFGEQYF.

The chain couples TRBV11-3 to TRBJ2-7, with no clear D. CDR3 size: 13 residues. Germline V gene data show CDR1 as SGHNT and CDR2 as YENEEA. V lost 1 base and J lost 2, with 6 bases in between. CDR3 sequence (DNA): TGTGCCAGCAGCTTAGGACAAACCTACGAGCAGTACTTC. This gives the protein CASSLGQTYEQYF.

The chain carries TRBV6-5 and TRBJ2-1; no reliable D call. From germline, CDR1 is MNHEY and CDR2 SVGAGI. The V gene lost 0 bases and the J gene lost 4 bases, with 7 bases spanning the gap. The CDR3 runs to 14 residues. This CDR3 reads CASSYSGGYNEQFF. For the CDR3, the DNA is TGTGCCAGCAGTTACTCCGGCGGATACAATGAGCAGTTCTTC.

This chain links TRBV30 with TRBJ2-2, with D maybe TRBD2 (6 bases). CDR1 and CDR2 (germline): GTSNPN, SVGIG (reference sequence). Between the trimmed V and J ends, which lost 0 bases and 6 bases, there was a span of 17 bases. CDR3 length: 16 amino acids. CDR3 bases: TGTGCCTGGAGTGTACTCGTGGCAGGAGGGGCCGGGGAGCTGTTTTTT. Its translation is CAWSVLVAGGAGELFF. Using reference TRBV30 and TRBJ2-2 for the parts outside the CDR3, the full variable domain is SQTIHQWPATLVQPVGSPLSLECTVEGTSNPNLYWYRQAAGRGLQLLFYSVGIGQISSEVPQNLSASRPQDRQFILSSKKLLLSDSGFYLCAWSVLVAGGAGELFFGEGSRLTVL.

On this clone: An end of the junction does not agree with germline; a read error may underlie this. The CDR3 DNA is TGCGCCAGCAGCTCGCGACAGGGCTCCAACGAGCAGTACTTC. It yields the protein CASSSRQGSNEQYF. The rearrangement joins TRBV5-1 to TRBJ2-7; TRBD1 matches 7 bases. From germline, CDR1 is SGHRS and CDR2 YFSETQ. The CDR3 runs to 14 residues.

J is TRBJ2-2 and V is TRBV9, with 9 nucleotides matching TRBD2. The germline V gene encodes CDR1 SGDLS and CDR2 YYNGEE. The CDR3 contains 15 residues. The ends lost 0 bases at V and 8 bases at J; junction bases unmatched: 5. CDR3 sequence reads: CASSVGGRAAGELFF. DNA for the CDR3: TGTGCCAGCAGCGTAGGCGGGAGGGCCGCGGGGGAGCTGTTTTTT. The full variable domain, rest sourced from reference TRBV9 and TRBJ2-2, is DSGVTQTPKHLITATGQRVTLRCSPRSGDLSVYWYQQSLDQGLQFLIQYYNGEERAKGNILERFSAQQFPDLHSELNLSSLELGDSALYFCASSVGGRAAGELFFGEGSRLTVL.

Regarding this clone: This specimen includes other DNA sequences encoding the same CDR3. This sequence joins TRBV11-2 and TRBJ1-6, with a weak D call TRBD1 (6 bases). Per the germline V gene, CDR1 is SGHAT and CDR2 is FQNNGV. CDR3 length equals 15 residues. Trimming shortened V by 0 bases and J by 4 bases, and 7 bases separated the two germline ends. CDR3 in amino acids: CASSLEDSYNSPLHF. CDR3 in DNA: TGTGCCAGCAGCTTAGAGGACAGTTATAATTCACCCCTCCACTTT.

CDR3 DNA: TGTGCCAGCAGTTACACTAGGGGGCGGGGTCGCGATACGCAGTATTTT. Translating gives CASSYTRGRGRDTQYF. The rearrangement links TRBV6-5 to TRBJ2-3, with D possibly being TRBD1 (7 bases). V shed 2 bases and J shed 6 bases, with 18 bases lying between them. Germline V lookup: CDR1 MNHEY, CDR2 SVGAGI. The CDR3 is 16 residues long.

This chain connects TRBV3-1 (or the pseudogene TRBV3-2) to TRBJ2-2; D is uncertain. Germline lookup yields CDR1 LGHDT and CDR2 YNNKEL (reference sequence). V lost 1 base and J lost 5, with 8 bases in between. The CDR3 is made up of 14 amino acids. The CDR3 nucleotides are TGTGCCAGCAGCCAAGTAGGAGTTACCGGGGAGCTGTTTTTT. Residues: CASSQVGVTGELFF.

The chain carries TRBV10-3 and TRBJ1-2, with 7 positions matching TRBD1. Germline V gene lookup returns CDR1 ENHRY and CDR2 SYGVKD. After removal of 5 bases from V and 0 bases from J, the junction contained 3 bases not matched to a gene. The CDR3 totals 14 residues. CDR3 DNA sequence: TGTGCCATCAGTCCCGGGACAGCTAACTATGGCTACACCTTC. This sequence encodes CAISPGTANYGYTF.

The CDR3 bases are TGTGCCAGCAGTTTGGACAGGGGGGACGAAAAACTGTTTTTT. Its protein is CASSLDRGDEKLFF. The V gene is TRBV27, the J gene TRBJ1-4; 10 positions match TRBD1. V was pared by 3 bases and J by 8 bases, with 3 bases of the junction left unmatched. Germline V gives CDR1 MNHEY, CDR2 SMNVEV (reference sequence). There are 14 residues in the CDR3.

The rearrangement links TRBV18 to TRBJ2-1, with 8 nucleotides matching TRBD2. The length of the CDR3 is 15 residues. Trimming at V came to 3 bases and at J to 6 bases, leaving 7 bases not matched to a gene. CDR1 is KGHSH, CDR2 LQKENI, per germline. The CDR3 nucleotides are TGTGCCAGCTCACCCGGGGGGGCGTCAGTCAATGAGCAGTTCTTC. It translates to CASSPGGASVNEQFF.